These 27 T cell receptor beta chains were sequenced from one sample in a study of control samples from healthy donors and cancer patients. Assay: immunoSEQ multiplex PCR; the TCRdb copy retains only in-frame clones and omits some. The profile shows 95,000 to 150,000 clones, approximately 88% of them singletons. Sequencing used blood. These receptors came from a man between 35 and 55 years old in good health.

V is TRBV5-1 and J is TRBJ1-1; D ambiguous. The CDR3 sequence is 14 residues long. V lost 4 bases and J 5 bases, leaving 15 bases between the germline ends. Germline CDR1 is SGHRS and CDR2 is YFSETQ. The CDR3 bases are TGCGCCAGCAGCCCCTCGACACGTGGGACTGAAGCTTTCTTT. This codes for CASSPSTRGTEAFF.

J is TRBJ1-1 and V is TRBV7-9; maybe TRBD1 (5 bases). The germline V and J ends were trimmed by 4 bases and 11 bases, with 26 bases remaining between them. The CDR3 has 16 amino acids. CDR1 is SEHNR and CDR2 is FQNEAQ in the germline V gene (reference sequence). The CDR3 coding sequence is TGTGCCAGCAGCTCCCGCCGGGCAGGGTTGGGAGTTGAGGCTTTCTTT. Protein product: CASSSRRAGLGVEAFF.

The chain employs TRBV9 and TRBJ1-1, with D possibly being TRBD1 (6 bases). V dropped 4 bases and J dropped 7 bases, with 17 bases sitting between them. Per germline, CDR1 SGDLS and CDR2 YYNGEE. The CDR3 loop spans 14 amino acids. The CDR3 protein is CASSPEGVSREAFF. CDR3 bases: TGTGCCAGCAGCCCAGAGGGGGTCTCCCGTGAAGCTTTCTTT.

The V gene is TRBV6-5, the J gene TRBJ1-2; D is unresolved. This CDR3 region has 12 residues. The germline CDR1 and CDR2 sequences are MNHEY and SVGAGI. Trimming removed 5 bases from V and 4 bases from J, with 8 bases in between. CDR3 in DNA: TGTGCCAGCAGTACCCGGGGCTATGGCTACACCTTC. It yields the protein CASSTRGYGYTF.

The chain is built from TRBV6-1 and TRBJ1-5; D uncertain. Germline values: CDR1 MNHNS, CDR2 SASEGT. This CDR3 region has 11 residues. V shed 3 bases and J shed 5 bases, with 2 bases lying between them. CDR3: CASSDHQPQHF. CDR3 DNA sequence: TGTGCCAGCAGTGACCATCAGCCCCAGCATTTT.

The chain uses TRBV4-3 and TRBJ2-1; D might be TRBD2 (5 bases). The length of the CDR3 is 15 residues. From germline, CDR1 is LGHNA and CDR2 YSLEER. Trimming shortened V by 0 bases and J by 8 bases, and 14 bases separated the two germline ends. The DNA for the CDR3 is TGCGCCAGCAGCCAAGATGTGAGGGTTAGGGATGAGCAGTTCTTC. This sequence encodes CASSQDVRVRDEQFF.

The genes are TRBV5-4 and TRBJ1-6, with 9 bases matching TRBD1. V trimming: 4 bases; J trimming: 10 bases; junction bases outside the gene matches: 9. The CDR3 runs 15 residues. CDR1 is SGHNT and CDR2 is YYREEE in the germline V gene (reference sequence). The CDR3 DNA is TGTGCCAGCAGCCCGTCCGGACAGGGGAAATCACCCCTCCACTTT. It codes for CASSPSGQGKSPLHF.

This clone was counted once. The chain carries TRBV5-1 and TRBJ2-2; TRBD2 matches 14 bases. The CDR3 totals 20 residues. The V and J ends lost 3 bases and 1 base, in that order; junction bases with no gene match: 11. CDR1 is SGHRS, CDR2 YFSETQ, per germline. The CDR3 DNA reads TGCGCCAGCAGCTCTAGCCTAGGGACTAGCGGGGGACGGAACACCGGGGAGCTGTTTTTT. It is translated as CASSSSLGTSGGRNTGELFF.

The chain uses TRBV5-1 and TRBJ1-2; no reliable D call. With 0 bases removed from V and 7 bases from J, the gap between germline ends came to 16 bases. This CDR3 has 15 amino acids. Per germline, CDR1 SGHRS and CDR2 YFSETQ. CDR3: CASSLDDPRQAGYTF. The CDR3 nucleotides read TGCGCCAGCAGCTTGGATGACCCGAGACAAGCTGGCTACACCTTC.

The genes are TRBV5-1 and TRBJ1-6; TRBD1 matches at 7 bases. The germline gives CDR1 SGHRS, CDR2 YFSETQ. V lost 4 bases, J lost 10 bases, and 8 bases stayed unmatched. The CDR3 contains 14 residues. The CDR3 region has the DNA TGCGCCAGCAGCCCGACAGGGATGGGCTCACCCCTCCACTTT. This translates into CASSPTGMGSPLHF.

The rearrangement links TRBV2 to TRBJ2-5; 13 positions match TRBD2. The CDR3 is 21 residues long. The germline V gene has CDR1 SNHLY and CDR2 FYNNEI. Germline trimming cut 1 base from V and 0 bases from J; bases unmatched to any gene: 14. The CDR3 DNA sequence: TGTGCCAGCAGTGAAGAAAGGAAGGGACTAGCGGGGAGCCTGTACCAAGAGACCCAGTACTTC. Protein product: CASSEERKGLAGSLYQETQYF.

The rearrangement joins TRBV11-1 to TRBJ2-3, with D uncertain. Trimming removed 10 bases at V and 2 bases at J, with 10 bases between. This CDR3 spans 12 amino acids. CDR1 and CDR2 from the germline V gene are SGHAT and FQDESV (reference sequence). As DNA, the CDR3 is TGTGCCACCGGAGTTAACACAGATACGCAGTATTTT. Amino acids: CATGVNTDTQYF.

The J gene is TRBJ2-3, the V gene TRBV5-1; D gene ambiguous. Deletions cut 0 bases from V and 4 bases from J, with 9 bases between. CDR1 SGHRS and CDR2 YFSETQ come from the germline V gene. The CDR3 covers 14 residues. This CDR3 reads CASSLGSSADTQYF. DNA of the CDR3: TGCGCCAGCAGCTTGGGGTCATCAGCAGATACGCAGTATTTT.

This sequence joins TRBV30 and TRBJ1-5; D gene unclear. V dropped 1 base and J dropped 4 bases, with 8 bases sitting between them. The CDR3 consists of 13 residues. Looked up from germline, CDR1 is GTSNPN and CDR2 is SVGIG (reference sequence). The chain's CDR3 is CAWSGSANQPQHF. The CDR3 bases are TGTGCCTGGAGTGGAAGCGCGAATCAGCCCCAGCATTTT. Full variable domain (rest looked up from reference TRBV30 and TRBJ1-5): SQTIHQWPATLVQPVGSPLSLECTVEGTSNPNLYWYRQAAGRGLQLLFYSVGIGQISSEVPQNLSASRPQDRQFILSSKKLLLSDSGFYLCAWSGSANQPQHFGDGTRLSIL.

Of note for this clone: Other DNA variants within this sample encode the same CDR3. The J gene is TRBJ2-7, the V gene TRBV7-9, with TRBD1 matching over 7 bases. CDR3 size: 12 residues. CDR1 SEHNR and CDR2 FQNEAQ come from the germline V gene (reference sequence). V dropped 5 bases and J dropped 5; count of bases not matched to a gene: 3. The CDR3 here is CASSLTGDEQYF. The DNA for the CDR3 is TGTGCCAGCAGCCTTACAGGGGACGAGCAGTACTTC.

The chain recombines TRBV12-3 or TRBV12-4 with TRBJ1-2; a weak D match, TRBD1 (6 bases). The length of the CDR3 is 13 residues. Trimming shortened V by 7 bases and J by 2 bases, and 11 bases separated the two germline ends. In DNA form, the CDR3 reads TGTGCCAGCACCTCAGACAGGAACTATGGCTACACCTTC. This codes for CASTSDRNYGYTF.

The chain couples TRBV6-1 to TRBJ2-7; TRBD1 is a possible D gene (6 bases). Trimming left V 1 base short and J 2 bases short, with 12 bases between. The CDR3 spans 15 residues. Germline CDR1 reads MNHNS; CDR2 reads SASEGT. CDR3 region: CASSEDRVITYEQYF. In DNA form, the CDR3 reads TGTGCCAGCAGTGAAGACAGGGTTATTACCTACGAGCAGTACTTC.

The chain recombines TRBV6-5 with TRBJ1-3; unclear D gene. Germline V gene sequence: CDR1 MNHEY, CDR2 SVGAGI. Trimming took 4 bases from V and 0 from J, leaving 13 bases between them. This CDR3 contains 16 residues. The CDR3 region is CASSFKDWSSGNTIYF. The CDR3 DNA sequence: TGTGCCAGCAGTTTTAAGGACTGGAGCTCTGGAAACACCATATATTTT.

The sample holds one count of this clone. This chain connects TRBV4-1 to TRBJ1-3, with D uncertain. The CDR3 length is 15 residues. Looked up from germline, CDR1 is MGHRA and CDR2 is YSYEKL. The ends were cut back, 1 base at V and 0 bases at J, with 7 bases in the middle. CDR3 sequence: CASSQVWGSGNTIYF. DNA of the CDR3: TGCGCCAGCAGCCAAGTCTGGGGCTCTGGAAACACCATATATTTT.

V and J are TRBV27 and TRBJ2-7; 8 bases are a match to TRBD2. J lost 2 bases, V lost 1 base, and 4 bases had no gene match. This CDR3 spans 15 amino acids. Germline loops: CDR1 MNHEY, CDR2 SMNVEV (reference sequence). The DNA of the CDR3 is TGTGCCAGCAGTTTATTGCGCGGGGGGACCTACGAGCAGTACTTC. This gives the protein CASSLLRGGTYEQYF.

V and J are TRBV3-1 (or the pseudogene TRBV3-2) and TRBJ2-5; D could derive from TRBD1 or TRBD2 (6 bases each). V was clipped by 0 bases and J by 5 bases, with 16 bases between them. This CDR3 region has 16 residues. CDR1 LGHDT and CDR2 YNNKEL come from the germline V gene (reference sequence). CDR3 coding DNA: TGTGCCAGCAGCCAAGATCGGGGGCTTATCAGTGAGACCCAGTACTTC. Translation: CASSQDRGLISETQYF.

The chain employs TRBV19 and TRBJ2-1; a weak D match, TRBD1 (6 bases). CDR3 size: 11 residues. V was shortened by 7 bases and J by 7 bases, with 8 bases between the two germline ends. From germline, CDR1 is LNHDA and CDR2 SQIVND (reference sequence). CDR3 nucleotides: TGTGCCAGTACAGGGGCGAATGAGCAGTTCTTC. Encoded protein: CASTGANEQFF.

The gene calls are TRBV4-2 and TRBJ1-6; D remains unclear. Trimming left V 0 bases short and J 10 bases short, with 7 bases between. Germline CDR1 LGHNA, CDR2 YNFKEQ. This CDR3 contains 13 residues. As DNA, the CDR3 is TGTGCCAGCAGCCAAGATACGGAATCACCCCTCCACTTT. It codes for CASSQDTESPLHF.

The chain employs TRBV7-7 and TRBJ1-1; the D is unclear. Trimming left V 5 bases short and J 0 bases short, with 7 bases between. Germline V lookup: CDR1 SSHAT, CDR2 FNYEAQ (reference sequence). This CDR3 contains 13 residues. This CDR3 reads CASSTGLNTEAFF. For the CDR3, the DNA is TGTGCCAGCAGCACGGGCCTGAACACTGAAGCTTTCTTT.

V gene TRBV19 combines with J gene TRBJ1-1; D may be TRBD1 (5 bases). This CDR3 is built from 12 residues. In germline, CDR1 is LNHDA, CDR2 SQIVND (reference sequence). The V and J ends lost 7 bases and 4 bases respectively, with 10 bases between them. CDR3 sequence reads: CASKAGLTEAFF. In DNA form, the CDR3 reads TGTGCCAGTAAGGCAGGGCTCACTGAAGCTTTCTTT.

The rearrangement uses TRBV30 and TRBJ1-1, with D possibly matching TRBD1 (5 bases). CDR3 size: 15 residues. Germline V gives CDR1 GTSNPN, CDR2 SVGIG (reference sequence). The V and J ends lost 1 base and 1 base respectively, with 13 bases between them. CDR3 in amino acids: CAWSALRDSNTEAFF. DNA of the CDR3: TGTGCCTGGAGTGCGTTAAGGGACTCGAACACTGAAGCTTTCTTT.

V is TRBV5-1 and J is TRBJ1-2; 11 nucleotides match TRBD1. The CDR3 has 14 residues. The V segment lost 4 bases and the J segment 6 bases; nucleotides outside the gene matches: 5. Germline CDR1 and CDR2: SGHRS and YFSETQ. Written as DNA, the CDR3 is TGCGCCAGCAGCACCGGACAGGGGGCAGATGGCTACACCTTC. Its translation is CASSTGQGADGYTF.